The 32 T cell receptor beta chains below all came from one sample that was sequenced in a study of blood T cell repertoires in COVID-19 (dated by TCRdb to the early 2020s). Libraries were constructed by the immunoSEQ multiplex PCR assay. Held by TCRdb, this immuneACCESS table contains in-frame sequences only and omits some clones. Under half of the omission traces to an unresolved V gene where checked; the cause of the rest is unknown. Here the sample has almost 250,000 clones; roughly 82% occur a single time. The ten largest clones take up 5.5% to 6.5% of the sample. Sample: peripheral blood. Source of these receptors: a woman at least 80 years old with COVID-19, enrolled during active disease.

This clone was picked up a small number of times. The chain has TRBV20-1 and TRBJ1-2, with 8 bases matching TRBD1. The CDR3 has 12 residues. The germline V gene encodes CDR1 DFQATT and CDR2 SNEGSKA (reference sequence). Losses at the gene ends were 3 bases for V and 9 bases for J; bases not matched to a gene: 6. CDR3 residues: CSASGDRLSYTF. The CDR3 nucleotides are TGCAGTGCTAGTGGGGACAGGCTCAGCTACACCTTC.

The CDR3: CASSQGATNTEAFF. The CDR3 DNA reads as TGTGCCAGCAGCCAGGGGGCTACGAACACTGAAGCTTTCTTT. V usage is TRBV7-9 and J usage is TRBJ1-1; 8 bases align to TRBD1. There are 14 residues in the CDR3. Germline V CDR1 and CDR2: SEHNR, FQNEAQ (reference sequence). The junction had 3 bases not matched to a gene; V was cut back by 5 bases and J by 1 base.

The genes are TRBV28 and TRBJ2-3; tentative D call: TRBD2 (5 bases). The V and J ends lost 5 bases and 10 bases respectively, with 16 bases between them. From germline, CDR1 is MDHEN and CDR2 SYDVKM. The CDR3 is 13 residues long. The CDR3 region is CASSTGSPRAQYF. As DNA, the CDR3 is TGTGCCAGCAGTACCGGGTCTCCGCGGGCGCAGTATTTT.

The chain uses TRBV24-1 and TRBJ2-3; 11 bases agree with TRBD1. With V trimmed by 3 bases and J by 5 bases, 6 bases remained unmatched. CDR3 length: 16 residues. Germline V gene sequence: CDR1 KGHDR, CDR2 SFDVKD. Here the CDR3 reads CATSDEGQGVRDTQYF. The CDR3 DNA is TGTGCCACCAGTGATGAGGGACAGGGGGTCCGAGATACGCAGTATTTT.

This CDR3 reads CASSGGGSYNSPLHF. CDR3 nucleotides: TGTGCCAGCAGCGGAGGCGGCTCCTATAATTCACCCCTCCACTTT. The chain has TRBV5-4 and TRBJ1-6; unclear D gene. The germline gives CDR1 SGHNT, CDR2 YYREEE (reference sequence). This CDR3 region has 15 residues. V was trimmed by 4 bases and J by 0 bases, leaving 8 bases between them.

The chain couples TRBV30 to TRBJ2-7; D might be TRBD1 (6 bases). The germline gives CDR1 GTSNPN, CDR2 SVGIG (reference sequence). Deletions cut 2 bases from V and 1 base from J, with 12 bases between. This CDR3 comprises 14 residues. The CDR3 region has the DNA TGTGCCTGGAGTACTCTAGGGGGATCCTACGAGCAGTACTTC. Protein: CAWSTLGGSYEQYF.

V gene TRBV28 combines with J gene TRBJ1-2, with 9 bases matching TRBD1. Germline loops: CDR1 MDHEN, CDR2 SYDVKM. Losses at the gene ends were 3 bases for V and 3 bases for J; bases not matched to a gene: 8. There are 16 residues in the CDR3. CDR3: CASSFKGQGGDYGYTF. DNA for the CDR3: TGTGCCAGCAGTTTTAAGGGACAGGGAGGGGACTATGGCTACACCTTC.

This chain connects TRBV3-1 (or the pseudogene TRBV3-2) to TRBJ2-5, with a weak D call TRBD2 (6 bases). The CDR3 sequence is 15 residues long. With 1 base removed from V and 1 base from J, the gap between germline ends came to 10 bases. Germline CDR1 LGHDT, CDR2 YNNKEL (reference sequence). The CDR3 here is CASSQGASAQETQYF. The CDR3 nucleotides are TGTGCCAGCAGCCAAGGGGCTAGCGCCCAAGAGACCCAGTACTTC.

The rearrangement joins TRBV18 to TRBJ1-5; TRBD1 aligns across 8 bases. V was clipped by 8 bases and J by 7 bases; unmatched bases: 7. CDR1 and CDR2 from the germline V gene are KGHSH and LQKENI. This CDR3 is 13 amino acids long. In DNA form, the CDR3 reads TGTGCCAGCACGACAGGGGATAGGCAGCCCCAGCATTTT. Its protein product is CASTTGDRQPQHF.

The table lists this clone with a few counts. The chain combines TRBV10-1 with TRBJ2-7, with a possible D match to TRBD1 (5 bases). V lost 6 bases, J lost 6 bases, and 9 bases lay in between. This CDR3 spans 11 amino acids. Germline V gives CDR1 WNHNN, CDR2 SYGVQD (reference sequence). The DNA of the CDR3 is TGCGCCAGCAGCAGGGTTCCCGAGCAGTACGTC. It encodes CASSRVPEQYV.

J is TRBJ2-4 and V is TRBV3-1 (or the pseudogene TRBV3-2); D gene uncertain. The CDR3 sequence is 16 residues long. CDR1 LGHDT and CDR2 YNNKEL come from the germline V gene (reference sequence). V lost 8 bases and J lost 1, with 18 bases in between. In DNA, the CDR3 is TGTGCCAGCGAGCCCACCCCAGGCCAGGCCAAAAACATTCAGTACTTC. Protein product: CASEPTPGQAKNIQYF.

The V gene is TRBV6-6, the J gene TRBJ2-7; 8 bases map to TRBD1. Germline CDR1 reads MNHNY; CDR2 reads SVGAGI (reference sequence). This CDR3 spans 11 amino acids. J lost 5 bases, V lost 10 bases, and 4 bases had no gene match. The CDR3 DNA reads TGTGCCACCAAGACAGGGGACGAGCAGTACTTC. Its protein is CATKTGDEQYF.

This clone was seen only once. The gene calls are TRBV5-1 and TRBJ2-3; D is perhaps TRBD2 (7 bases). Germline V gives CDR1 SGHRS, CDR2 YFSETQ. The CDR3 is 15 amino acids. V shed 1 base and J shed 6 bases, with 15 bases lying between them. CDR3 bases: TGCGCCAGCAGCTTGTCGGGGGGCGGCTCGGATACGCAGTATTTT. This codes for CASSLSGGGSDTQYF. The variable domain in full, completed from reference TRBV5-1 and TRBJ2-3, reads KAGVTQTPRYLIKTRGQQVTLSCSPISGHRSVSWYQQTPGQGLQFLFEYFSETQRNKGNFPGRFSGRQFSNSRSEMNVSTLELGDSALYLCASSLSGGGSDTQYFGPGTRLTVL.

The CDR3 is CASSFSQLSSYNEQFF. The CDR3 DNA follows: TGTGCCAGCAGCTTCTCACAGTTGAGCTCCTACAATGAGCAGTTCTTC. The chain uses TRBV11-2 and TRBJ2-1; D gene unclear. The CDR3 runs to 16 residues. Trimming stripped 3 bases from V and 0 bases from J, with 12 bases between. Germline CDR1 SGHAT, CDR2 FQNNGV.

The chain is built from TRBV5-1 and TRBJ1-1, with 9 bases aligning to TRBD1. This CDR3 spans 16 amino acids. Germline CDR1 and CDR2: SGHRS and YFSETQ. V lost 5 bases and J lost 1; bases outside the gene matches: 9. DNA for the CDR3: TGCGCCAGCAGGCGCCTAACAGGGGGCACGAACACTGAAGCTTTCTTT. Amino acids: CASRRLTGGTNTEAFF.

V gene TRBV5-1 combines with J gene TRBJ2-1; 11 bases fit TRBD2. Trimming cost V 0 bases and J 5 bases; bases outside gene matches: 7. This CDR3 is 17 amino acids long. The germline V gene has CDR1 SGHRS and CDR2 YFSETQ. The CDR3 bases are TGCGCCAGCAGCTTGGCCGGGCTAGCGGGGGGAAACAATGAGCAGTTCTTC. It specifies CASSLAGLAGGNNEQFF.

This chain links TRBV19 with TRBJ2-1; TRBD2 agrees at 11 bases. Germline lookup yields CDR1 LNHDA and CDR2 SQIVND (reference sequence). The CDR3 contains 15 residues. V shed 7 bases, J shed 2 bases, and the junction held 4 bases outside the gene matches. The chain's CDR3 is CASTHSGGAYNEQFF. The DNA of the CDR3 is TGTGCCAGTACCCATAGCGGGGGGGCCTACAATGAGCAGTTCTTC.

The chain carries TRBV10-3 and TRBJ1-5, with D possibly TRBD1 on 6 matching bases. V lost 2 bases, J lost 3 bases, and 11 bases lay in between. The CDR3 spans 15 residues. Germline V gene lookup returns CDR1 ENHRY and CDR2 SYGVKD. Written as DNA, the CDR3 is TGTGCCATCAGTGAGCAACAGGGCATCAATCAGCCCCAGCATTTT. This translates into CAISEQQGINQPQHF.

The chain uses TRBV18 and TRBJ1-5; 9 bases line up with TRBD1. The germline CDR1 and CDR2 sequences are KGHSH and LQKENI. This CDR3 contains 15 residues. After removal of 0 bases from V and 6 bases from J, the junction contained 3 bases not matched to a gene. CDR3 region: CASSPPGQGSQPQHF. For the CDR3, the DNA is TGTGCCAGCTCACCACCGGGACAGGGAAGTCAGCCCCAGCATTTT.

V gene TRBV7-9 combines with J gene TRBJ1-1; weak D call: TRBD1 (6 bases). V was shortened by 8 bases and J by 5 bases, with 12 bases between the two germline ends. The CDR3 totals 12 residues. Germline V gene sequence: CDR1 SEHNR, CDR2 FQNEAQ (reference sequence). The CDR3 nucleotides are TGTGCCAGCGCACAGGGATGGACTGAAGCTTTCTTT. Translated, it gives CASAQGWTEAFF. Looking up the rest from reference TRBV7-9 and TRBJ1-1 gives the full variable domain: DTGVSQNPRHKITKRGQNVTFRCDPISEHNRLYWYRQTLGQGPEFLTYFQNEAQLEKSRLLSDRFSAERPKGSFSTLEIQRTEQGDSAMYLCASAQGWTEAFFGQGTRLTVV.

The chain employs TRBV7-2 and TRBJ1-2, with 7 bases identical to TRBD1. This CDR3 is 13 amino acids long. Germline lookup yields CDR1 SGHTA and CDR2 FQGNSA. Unmatched junction bases numbered 5, after V lost 5 bases and J lost 5 bases. The CDR3 DNA sequence: TGTGCCAGCAGCAGTGACAGGGAATATGGCTACACCTTC. Protein product: CASSSDREYGYTF.

The chain has TRBV19 and TRBJ2-7; 9 nucleotides line up with TRBD1. This CDR3 has 15 amino acids. Per germline, CDR1 LNHDA and CDR2 SQIVND (reference sequence). Unmatched junction bases numbered 6, after V lost 4 bases and J lost 2 bases. The CDR3 DNA reads TGTGCCAGTAGTACCTCTACAGGGGGCGCCTACGAGCAGTACTTC. This translates into CASSTSTGGAYEQYF.

The J gene is TRBJ2-2, the V gene TRBV2; maybe TRBD1 (6 bases). V was cut by 8 bases and J by 4 bases, with 17 bases left in between. The germline gives CDR1 SNHLY, CDR2 FYNNEI. This CDR3 has 15 amino acids. The CDR3 region is CASGEQGSGTGELFF. CDR3 bases: TGTGCCAGCGGGGAACAGGGTTCGGGCACCGGGGAGCTGTTTTTT. Together with reference TRBV2 and TRBJ2-2, the CDR3 gives the full variable domain: EPEVTQTPSHQVTQMGQEVILRCVPISNHLYFYWYRQILGQKVEFLVSFYNNEISEKSEIFDDQFSVERPDGSNFTLKIRSTKLEDSAMYFCASGEQGSGTGELFFGEGSRLTVL.

V usage is TRBV7-2 and J usage is TRBJ2-6, with TRBD1 matching 10 bases. Trimming removed 5 bases from V and 2 bases from J; junction bases left unmatched: 9. CDR1 SGHTA and CDR2 FQGNSA come from the germline V gene. The CDR3 has 18 residues. Here the CDR3 DNA reads TGTGCCAGCAGCGGATTGGGACAGGGGTATACTGGGGCCAACGTCCTGACTTTC. It is translated as CASSGLGQGYTGANVLTF.

The V and J genes are TRBV6-5 and TRBJ2-2; TRBD2 agrees at 16 bases. Germline values: CDR1 MNHEY, CDR2 SVGAGI. The CDR3 sequence is 15 residues long. V gave up 7 bases and J gave up 10 bases; unmatched junction bases: 6. CDR3 nucleotides: TGTGCCAGCAAGGGGACTAGCGGGGGGGCCGAGGAGCTGTTTTTT. Translation gives CASKGTSGGAEELFF.

The chain has TRBV6-5 and TRBJ1-2, with 8 bases lining up with TRBD1. CDR3 size: 12 residues. Germline assignment: CDR1 MNHEY and CDR2 SVGAGI. After removal of 6 bases from V and 8 bases from J, the junction contained 5 bases not matched to a gene. As DNA, the CDR3 is TGTGCCAGCAGAGGACAGGGCGGCGGCTACACCTTC. This sequence encodes CASRGQGGGYTF.

The chain is built from TRBV5-6 and TRBJ1-1, with D unresolved. V lost 5 bases, J lost 6 bases, and 17 bases lay in between. The CDR3 contains 14 residues. Germline V CDR1 and CDR2: SGHDT, YYEEEE. Here the CDR3 reads CASRPNRGNSEAFF. The CDR3, as DNA: TGTGCCAGCAGGCCCAATCGGGGTAACTCTGAAGCTTTCTTT. Combining the CDR3 with reference TRBV5-6 and TRBJ1-1 gives the whole variable domain DAGVTQSPTHLIKTRGQQVTLRCSPKSGHDTVSWYQQALGQGPQFIFQYYEEEERQRGNFPDRFSGHQFPNYSSELNVNALLLGDSALYLCASRPNRGNSEAFFGQGTRLTVV.

V and J are TRBV9 and TRBJ1-2; D might be TRBD1 (6 bases). CDR1 is SGDLS, CDR2 YYNGEE, per germline. This CDR3 region has 16 residues. The V and J ends lost 3 bases and 1 base respectively, with 16 bases between them. Written as DNA, the CDR3 is TGTGCCAGCAGCGCCATACAGGGCAAGGGTAACTATGGCTACACCTTC. Amino acids: CASSAIQGKGNYGYTF.

This rearrangement joins TRBV24-1 to TRBJ2-7; 9 bases fit TRBD1. The CDR3 covers 17 residues. The ends lost 7 bases at V and 4 bases at J; junction bases unmatched: 16. The germline CDR1 and CDR2 sequences are KGHDR and SFDVKD. DNA of the CDR3: TGTGCCACCAGCGCCTCCGGGACAGGGAAAGGGAGGTACGAGCAGTACTTC. This translates into CATSASGTGKGRYEQYF.

In its sample, this clone was seen once. The CDR3 does not end in the conserved phenylalanine or tryptophan, so this is likely a read error. It is unclear where the CDR3 begins or ends on the DNA, so no DNA is shown, and the CDR3 is as TCRdb lists it. The chain employs TRBV21-1 and TRBJ1-1; TRBD1 reflects the table's D call only, with no check against the DNA. TRBV21-1 has pseudogene status. The CDR3 length is 17 residues, termini included. CDR3 sequence: CASSKVPRVVPGTEAFL.

Of note for this clone: This specimen includes other DNA sequences encoding the same CDR3. The chain is built from TRBV28 and TRBJ2-5; possible D gene TRBD1, 6 bases. CDR3 size: 12 residues. The V end lost 4 bases, the J end lost 5 bases, and 8 bases lay between the germline ends. Germline values: CDR1 MDHEN, CDR2 SYDVKM. Written as DNA, the CDR3 is TGTGCCAGCAGTTACAGGGAGGAGACCCAGTACTTC. It yields the protein CASSYREETQYF.

This CDR3 reads CASSQETSGGGNTGELFF. The CDR3 coding sequence is TGCGCCAGCAGCCAAGAAACTAGCGGGGGCGGTAACACCGGGGAGCTGTTTTTT. The gene calls are TRBV4-3 and TRBJ2-2, with TRBD2 matching over 11 bases. Germline CDR1 is LGHNA and CDR2 is YSLEER. The CDR3 has 18 residues. The V and J ends lost 0 bases and 2 bases, in that order; junction bases with no gene match: 5.